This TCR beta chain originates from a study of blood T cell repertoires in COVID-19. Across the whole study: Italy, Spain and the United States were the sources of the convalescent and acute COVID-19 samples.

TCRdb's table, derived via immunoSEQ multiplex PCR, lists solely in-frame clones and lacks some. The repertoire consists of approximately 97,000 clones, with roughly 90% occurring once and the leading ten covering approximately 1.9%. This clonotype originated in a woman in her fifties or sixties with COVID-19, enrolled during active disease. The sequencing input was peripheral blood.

The CDR3 sequence: CASSVGSGGSDTQYF. CDR3 DNA: TGTGCCAGCAGCGTAGGAAGCGGGGGGTCAGATACGCAGTATTTT. This rearrangement joins TRBV9 to TRBJ2-3; 9 positions match TRBD2. This CDR3 region has 15 residues. Trimming took 0 bases from V and 4 from J; bases not matched to a gene: 3. Germline V gene lookup returns CDR1 SGDLS and CDR2 YYNGEE. The full variable domain, its missing parts supplied by reference TRBV9 and TRBJ2-3, is DSGVTQTPKHLITATGQRVTLRCSPRSGDLSVYWYQQSLDQGLQFLIQYYNGEERAKGNILERFSAQQFPDLHSELNLSSLELGDSALYFCASSVGSGGSDTQYFGPGTRLTVL.